This TCR beta chain was profiled in a study of cytotoxic CD8 clonotypes in ibrutinib-treated CLL. General study points: Age-matched healthy donor levels were exceeded by baseline clonality, which tracked circulating CD8+ T-cell counts. Treatment left the uncommon public clonotypes either contracted or stable in frequency. The study found clonality rose at ibrutinib response, then fell toward baseline at progression.

Only in-frame clones appear in the TCRdb table, and some are missing; sequencing was by immunoSEQ multiplex PCR. Among almost 85,000 clones listed, 85% to 90% were seen once. V trimming: 6 bases; J trimming: 2 bases; junction bases outside the gene matches: 4. The germline CDR1 and CDR2 sequences are LGHNT and FRNRAP. The CDR3 loop spans 16 amino acids. Note on this clone: Its antigen is not identified.

Around 2 micrograms of genomic DNA (from cryopreserved PBMCs) were used for TCR beta libraries. The chain is built from TRBV12-5 and TRBJ2-3; TRBD2 agrees at 14 bases. The specimen was PBMCs, collected before ibrutinib treatment. This TCR was recovered from a human donor with chronic lymphocytic leukemia. The CDR3 nucleotides read TGTGCTAGTGGCCGACTAGCGGGAGGGTACACAGATACGCAGTATTTT. This encodes CASGRLAGGYTDTQYF. The full variable domain, in which reference TRBV12-5 and TRBJ2-3 provide the parts outside the CDR3, is DARVTQTPRHKVTEMGQEVTMRCQPILGHNTVFWYRQTMMQGLELLAYFRNRAPLDDSGMPKDRFSAEMPDATLATLKIQPSEPRDSAVYFCASGRLAGGYTDTQYFGPGTRLTVL.